This is a list of T cell receptor beta chains from one sample in a study of shared clonotypes between healthy human individuals. Profiled with immunoSEQ multiplex PCR; TCRdb holds only in-frame clones, not every one. The repertoire consists of more than 400,000 clones, with approximately 95% occurring once and the leading ten covering approximately 0.06%. The sequencing input was naive CD4+ T cells sorted from blood. The receptors stem from a woman in her twenties or thirties in good health. CDR3s include the opening cysteine and the closing phenylalanine or tryptophan. The D gene is left open where the match is weak. Not all rows give a size; the values are once, few, many and, for expanded clones, a class.

V gene	clone size	D gene	J gene	CDR3 protein	CDR3 DNA
TRBV11-2	once	.	TRBJ2-7	CASSLEALLEQYF	TGTGCCAGCAGCTTAGAGGCACTACTAGAGCAGTACTTC
TRBV2	.	TRBD2	TRBJ2-3	CASKGTSGGTDTQYF	TGTGCCAGCAAAGGGACTAGCGGGGGCACAGATACGCAGTATTTT
TRBV7-9	.	TRBD2	TRBJ2-5	CASSPGTSGRPYQETQYF	TGTGCCAGCAGCCCCGGGACTAGCGGGAGACCCTACCAAGAGACCCAGTACTTC
TRBV18	.	TRBD1	TRBJ1-1	CASSRGQDWVTEAFF	TGTGCCAGCTCTCGCGGACAGGACTGGGTCACTGAAGCTTTCTTT
TRBV11-3	.	.	TRBJ2-3	CASSAGASTDTQYF	TGTGCCAGCTCGGCCGGCGCAAGCACAGATACGCAGTATTTT
TRBV18	.	.	TRBJ2-7	CASSPDGLPREQYF	TGTGCCAGCTCACCGGACGGGCTCCCTAGAGAGCAGTACTTC
TRBV18	.	.	TRBJ1-1	CASSPSQAIEAFF	TGTGCCAGCTCACCAAGCCAGGCGATTGAAGCTTTCTTT
TRBV5-5	.	TRBD2	TRBJ2-7	CASSFTAGEYEQYF	TGTGCCAGCAGCTTTACGGCGGGAGAATACGAGCAGTACTTC
TRBV30	.	.	TRBJ1-1	CAWSVQGVTEAFF	TGTGCCTGGAGTGTGCAAGGGGTCACTGAAGCTTTCTTT
TRBV7-9	.	.	TRBJ1-2	CASSSGPGSYTF	TGTGCCAGCAGCTCTGGACCCGGGAGCTACACCTTC
TRBV28	once	TRBD1	TRBJ2-1	CASPPSRTGALEQFF	TGTGCCAGCCCACCCTCCCGGACAGGGGCCCTTGAGCAGTTCTTC
TRBV5-1	.	TRBD1	TRBJ1-1	CASSLTGGKETEAFF	TGCGCCAGCAGCCTTACAGGGGGCAAGGAGACTGAAGCTTTCTTT
TRBV5-1	.	TRBD2	TRBJ2-7	CASSWGTSSYEQYF	TGCGCCAGCAGCTGGGGGACTAGCAGCTACGAGCAGTACTTC
TRBV14	.	.	TRBJ2-2	CASSQINTGELFF	TGTGCCAGCAGCCAAATAAACACCGGGGAGCTGTTTTTT
TRBV4-2	.	TRBD2	TRBJ2-2	CASSQTGGGSGELFF	TGTGCCAGCAGCCAAACGGGCGGCGGGAGCGGGGAGCTGTTTTTT
TRBV27	.	.	TRBJ1-1	CASSSLRAGKTEAFF	TGTGCCAGCAGTTCCCTCCGGGCCGGGAAGACTGAAGCTTTCTTT
TRBV5-4	.	TRBD2	TRBJ2-7	CASSLVTSGRIYEQYF	TGTGCCAGCAGCTTGGTAACTAGCGGGCGGATCTACGAGCAGTACTTC
TRBV6-1	.	TRBD2	TRBJ2-3	CASSELASGYTDTQYF	TGTGCCAGCAGTGAATTGGCTAGCGGCTACACAGATACGCAGTATTTT
TRBV11-1	.	.	TRBJ2-5	CASSPGGGVQFWETQYF	TGTGCCAGCAGCCCGGGAGGGGGCGTCCAGTTTTGGGAGACCCAGTACTTC
TRBV9	.	TRBD2	TRBJ2-5	CASSAASGSLEQYF	TGTGCCAGCAGCGCCGCTAGCGGGAGCTTGGAGCAGTACTTC
TRBV2	.	.	TRBJ1-2	CASEEQNYGYTF	TGTGCCAGCGAAGAACAGAACTATGGCTACACCTTC
TRBV19	few	.	TRBJ1-1	CASSGPGTTEAFF	TGTGCCAGTAGTGGACCTGGGACCACTGAAGCTTTCTTT
TRBV5-1	.	TRBD2	TRBJ2-3	CASSYVAGGSTDTQYF	TGCGCCAGCAGCTACGTGGCGGGAGGTTCCACAGATACGCAGTATTTT
TRBV28	.	.	TRBJ1-2	CASTSLTDNYGYTF	TGTGCCAGCACGTCCTTGACAGATAACTATGGCTACACCTTC
TRBV4-1	.	.	TRBJ2-1	CASSLASGRYEQFF	TGCGCCAGCAGCCTGGCAAGCGGACGCTATGAGCAGTTCTTC
TRBV28	.	.	TRBJ2-3	CASSSAADTQYF	TGTGCCAGCAGTTCTGCCGCAGATACGCAGTATTTT
TRBV27	few	TRBD1	TRBJ2-5	CASSIQGAETQYF	TGTGCCAGCAGTATCCAGGGGGCCGAGACCCAGTACTTC
TRBV5-6	.	.	TRBJ1-3	CASSAAGRTYSGNTIYF	TGTGCCAGCAGCGCGGCGGGGAGGACCTACTCTGGAAACACCATATATTTT
TRBV15	.	.	TRBJ1-6	CATSRDRGSPLHF	TGTGCCACCAGCAGAGATCGGGGTTCACCCCTCCACTTT
TRBV5-4	.	TRBD1	TRBJ2-7	CASSLVGTGSHEQYF	TGTGCCAGCAGCTTGGTAGGGACAGGTTCCCACGAGCAGTACTTC
TRBV7-2	.	.	TRBJ2-7	CASSSPGPYEQYF	TGTGCCAGCAGCTCCCCGGGCCCCTACGAGCAGTACTTC
TRBV5-6	.	.	TRBJ1-2	CASSYPRQPYGYTF	TGTGCCAGCAGCTATCCTAGACAGCCCTATGGCTACACCTTC
TRBV5-4	.	.	TRBJ2-7	CASSGPDRAYEQYF	TGTGCCAGCAGCGGCCCGGACAGAGCCTACGAGCAGTACTTC
TRBV29-1	.	.	TRBJ2-1	CSVSSSYNEQFF	TGCAGCGTGAGTAGCTCCTACAATGAGCAGTTCTTC
TRBV7-9	.	.	TRBJ2-7	CASSLTGITSYEQYF	TGTGCCAGCAGCTTAACAGGGATTACCTCCTACGAGCAGTACTTC
TRBV15	.	.	TRBJ1-3	CATSRGSSGNTIYF	TGTGCCACCAGCAGAGGTAGCTCGGGAAACACCATATATTTT
TRBV5-8	once	TRBD2	TRBJ2-1	CASSLGLAGGRDEQFF	TGTGCCAGCAGCTTGGGACTAGCGGGAGGGAGGGATGAGCAGTTCTTC
TRBV4-2	.	.	TRBJ2-3	CASSQIEDRTDTQYF	TGTGCCAGCAGCCAAATCGAGGATCGCACAGATACGCAGTATTTT
TRBV7-2	.	TRBD2	TRBJ2-3	CATNPSSGRTDTQYF	TGTGCCACCAACCCCTCTAGCGGGAGGACAGATACGCAGTATTTT
TRBV7-3	.	TRBD2	TRBJ2-2	CASTLAGLSTGELFF	TGTGCCAGCACGCTAGCGGGATTGAGCACCGGGGAGCTGTTTTTT
TRBV7-2	.	.	TRBJ2-7	CASSLNSGAAYEQYF	TGTGCCAGCAGCTTAAATAGTGGGGCTGCCTACGAGCAGTACTTC
TRBV10-3	.	.	TRBJ2-3	CAISETRPPTDTQYF	TGTGCCATCAGTGAGACCCGGCCGCCCACAGATACGCAGTATTTT
TRBV6-6	once	.	TRBJ1-2	CASSYSRADYGYTF	TGTGCCAGCAGTTACTCGAGGGCCGACTATGGCTACACCTTC
TRBV30	.	TRBD1	TRBJ2-7	CAWTWGQGAREQYF	TGTGCCTGGACCTGGGGACAGGGGGCAAGGGAGCAGTACTTC
TRBV6-5	.	TRBD2	TRBJ2-7	CASSYGRLASEQYF	TGTGCCAGCAGTTACGGGCGACTAGCGAGCGAGCAGTACTTC
TRBV7-9	.	TRBD1	TRBJ2-7	CASIWGQGYEQYF	TGTGCCAGCATCTGGGGACAGGGGTACGAGCAGTACTTC
TRBV28	once	TRBD2	TRBJ2-2	CASSLVAGVGELFF	TGTGCCAGCAGTCTAGTAGCGGGAGTTGGGGAGCTGTTTTTT
TRBV4-1	.	.	TRBJ1-5	CASSQEGGGSNQPQHF	TGCGCCAGCAGCCAAGAGGGCGGAGGAAGCAATCAGCCCCAGCATTTT
TRBV13	.	.	TRBJ2-1	CASSLAGWDEQFF	TGTGCCAGCAGCTTAGCAGGGTGGGATGAGCAGTTCTTC
TRBV29-1	.	TRBD1	TRBJ1-1	CSVKQGPNTEAFF	TGCAGCGTAAAACAGGGGCCGAACACTGAAGCTTTCTTT
TRBV2	.	TRBD2	TRBJ2-5	CASSEKGVRGGETQYF	TGTGCCAGCAGTGAAAAGGGCGTTAGGGGAGGGGAGACCCAGTACTTC
TRBV27	.	.	TRBJ2-5	CASGQETQYF	TGTGCCAGCGGACAAGAGACCCAGTACTTC
TRBV5-1	.	.	TRBJ1-2	CASSPKTANGYTF	TGCGCCAGCAGCCCTAAGACAGCAAATGGCTACACCTTC
TRBV10-3	.	.	TRBJ1-1	CAISGLGMDTEAFF	TGTGCCATCAGTGGGTTGGGGATGGACACTGAAGCTTTCTTT
TRBV7-9	few	.	TRBJ2-7	CASSASSSEQYF	TGTGCCAGCAGCGCTTCTAGCTCCGAGCAGTACTTC
TRBV27	.	TRBD1	TRBJ2-7	CASSTRTGATYEQYF	TGTGCCAGCAGTACAAGGACAGGGGCCACCTACGAGCAGTACTTC